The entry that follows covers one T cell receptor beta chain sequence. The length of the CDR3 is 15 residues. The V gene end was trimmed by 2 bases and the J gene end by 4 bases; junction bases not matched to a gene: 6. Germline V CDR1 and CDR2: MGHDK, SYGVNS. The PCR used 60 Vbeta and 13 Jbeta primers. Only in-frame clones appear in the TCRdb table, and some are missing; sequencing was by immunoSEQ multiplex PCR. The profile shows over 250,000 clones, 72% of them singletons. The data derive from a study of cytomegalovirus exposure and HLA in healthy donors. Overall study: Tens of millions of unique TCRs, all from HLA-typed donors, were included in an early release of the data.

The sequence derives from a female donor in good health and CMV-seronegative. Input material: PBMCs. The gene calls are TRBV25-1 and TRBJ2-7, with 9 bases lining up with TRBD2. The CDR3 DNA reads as TGTGCCAGCAGTGAAGCCCTAGCGGGAAAGTACGAGCAGTACTTC. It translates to CASSEALAGKYEQYF.